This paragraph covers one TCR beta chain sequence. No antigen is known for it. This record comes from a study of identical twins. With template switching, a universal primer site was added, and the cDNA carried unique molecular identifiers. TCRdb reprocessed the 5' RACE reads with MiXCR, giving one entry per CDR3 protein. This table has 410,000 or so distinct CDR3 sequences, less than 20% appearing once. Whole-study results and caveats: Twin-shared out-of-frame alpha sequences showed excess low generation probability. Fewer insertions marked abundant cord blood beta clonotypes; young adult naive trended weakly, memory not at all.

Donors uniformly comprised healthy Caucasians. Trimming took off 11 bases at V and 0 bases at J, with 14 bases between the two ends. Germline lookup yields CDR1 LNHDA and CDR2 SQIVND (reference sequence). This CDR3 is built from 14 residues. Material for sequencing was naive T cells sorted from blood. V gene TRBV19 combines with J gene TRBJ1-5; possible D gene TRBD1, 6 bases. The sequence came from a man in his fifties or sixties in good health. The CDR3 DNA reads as TGTGCCGGAGGACAGCCTAATAGCAATCAGCCCCAGCATTTT. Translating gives CAGGQPNSNQPQHF.